This T cell receptor (beta chain) originates from a study of blood T cell repertoires in COVID-19. Study overall: The samples span acute and convalescent COVID-19 from the United States, Italy and Spain. PBMCs, B-cell-depleted T cells, or T cells provided the cDNA or gDNA that made up the material.

In the original processing: The assay estimated nucleated cells by amplifying reference gene primers. Generated by immunoSEQ multiplex PCR, the TCRdb table keeps only in-frame clones and is missing some. D and trimming were read from the DNA, whereas the V and J calls and clone size are those reported in that table. The table shows more than 100,000 clones, with approximately 80% occurring only once. Germline V gene data show CDR1 as SGHRS and CDR2 as YFSETQ. CDR3 length: 15 residues. V shed 4 bases, J shed 1 base, and the junction held 5 bases outside the gene matches. This sequence originates from a human donor in a cohort sampled during active COVID-19. V is TRBV5-1 and J is TRBJ1-3; the match to TRBD1 covers 7 bases. Input material: peripheral blood. The CDR3 DNA reads TGCGCCAGCAGCCCAATGACAGGGTCTGGAAACACCATATATTTT. The encoded protein is CASSPMTGSGNTIYF.